The rows below give T cell receptor beta chains drawn from one sample of a study of cytomegalovirus exposure and HLA in healthy donors. TCRdb's copy holds only in-frame clones and misses some; the assay was immunoSEQ multiplex PCR. The sample includes about 120,000 clones, 82% of them seen just once. The sequenced material came from PBMCs. The receptors were sampled from a woman aged 18 to 35 in good health and CMV-seronegative. Each CDR3 is given with its conserved first and last residue. The D gene is left open where the match is weak. Some rows mark clone size as missing; the rest say once, few, many or name a class of expanded clone.

J gene,V gene,clone size,D gene,CDR3 DNA,CDR3 protein
TRBJ2-1,TRBV6-1,NA,NA,TGTGCCAGCAGGGTTGGCGGCTCCTACAATGAGCAGTTCTTC,CASRVGGSYNEQFF
TRBJ1-5,TRBV19,few,NA,TGTGCCAGTACTCGGGGGAGCCAGCATTTT,CASTRGSQHF
TRBJ1-2,TRBV5-6,NA,TRBD1,TGTGCCAGCAGCTTCGGGACAGGGGGCATCATGAACTATGGCTACACCTTC,CASSFGTGGIMNYGYTF
TRBJ1-2,TRBV28,NA,NA,TGTGCCAGCAGTCCCCGGTCCTATGGCTACACCTTC,CASSPRSYGYTF
TRBJ2-7,TRBV4-2,NA,NA,TGTGCCAGCAGCCAAGACTCCCCAGTGTCGGGCTACGAGCAGTACTTC,CASSQDSPVSGYEQYF
TRBJ2-1,TRBV25-1,NA,TRBD1,TGTGCCAGCGTTGCCGGGACAGGGACCCACAATGAGCAGTTCTTC,CASVAGTGTHNEQFF
TRBJ2-1,TRBV6-1,NA,TRBD2,TGTGCCAGCAGTGAAGCGCAGGGCGGGAGTCTATTGGATGAGCAGTTCTTC,CASSEAQGGSLLDEQFF
TRBJ2-1,TRBV19,NA,TRBD2,TGTGCCAGTAGTATAGATCAAGCAGCGGGGGGTTACAATGAGCAGTTCTTC,CASSIDQAAGGYNEQFF
TRBJ1-5,TRBV15,NA,TRBD1,TGTGCCACCAGCAGGGGACAGTTTAATCAGCCCCAGCATTTT,CATSRGQFNQPQHF
TRBJ1-1,TRBV19,NA,NA,TGTGCCAGTAGTATAACAGGCCAATGGACTGAAGCTTTCTTT,CASSITGQWTEAFF
TRBJ1-6,TRBV6-1,many,NA,TGTGCCAGCAGCCTCGAAGCGACAGGATCCCCACCCCTCCACTTT,CASSLEATGSPPLHF
TRBJ1-1,TRBV13,NA,NA,TGTGCCAGCAGCTTAAGAGGGTCCCCCGCTGAAGCTTTCTTT,CASSLRGSPAEAFF
TRBJ2-7,TRBV28,NA,TRBD1,TGTGCCAGCAGTGAAGGGACAGGGGAGCATAGCGGGCACGGGTACGAGCAGTACTTC,CASSEGTGEHSGHGYEQYF
TRBJ2-2,TRBV5-1,NA,TRBD1,TGCGCCAGCAGCGGGACAGCGAACACCGGGGAGCTGTTTTTT,CASSGTANTGELFF
TRBJ2-1,TRBV5-1,NA,TRBD2,TGCGCCAGCAGCCCTGGACTAGCCGGCTACAATGAGCAGTTCTTC,CASSPGLAGYNEQFF
TRBJ1-4,TRBV2,few,TRBD1,TGTGCCAGCTGCCGACAGGGTGGGACTAATGAAAAACTGTTTTTT,CASCRQGGTNEKLFF
TRBJ1-4,TRBV28,few,NA,TGTGCCAGCGGATTGACAGCAAATGAAAAACTGTTTTTT,CASGLTANEKLFF
TRBJ2-7,TRBV7-2,few,TRBD2,TGTGCCAGCAGCATCCCGGGACTAGCGTCCTACGAGCAGTACTTC,CASSIPGLASYEQYF
TRBJ1-1,TRBV5-1,few,TRBD1,TGCGCCAGCAGCCCTAGACAGGGGAACACTGAAGCTTTCTTT,CASSPRQGNTEAFF
TRBJ2-3,TRBV19,NA,NA,TGTGCCAGTAGTACCGGGAGATTTGATACGCAGTATTTT,CASSTGRFDTQYF
TRBJ1-2,TRBV29-1,NA,NA,TGCAGCGTTCCAAAATCGGGCTCCTTAAGGGCGGGTGGCTACACCTTC,CSVPKSGSLRAGGYTF
TRBJ1-5,TRBV28,NA,TRBD1,TGTGCCAGCAGTACCCGACAGGGGCCGGATCAGCCCCAGCATTTT,CASSTRQGPDQPQHF
TRBJ2-7,TRBV6-5,once,NA,TGTGCCAGCAGTTCCCAACAGGGTTACGAGCAGTACTTC,CASSSQQGYEQYF
TRBJ1-4,TRBV7-2,NA,TRBD1,TGTGCCAGCAGCCCCGGGACAGGTGAAAAACTGTTTTTT,CASSPGTGEKLFF
TRBJ2-1,TRBV30,NA,NA,TGTGCCTGGAGTGTACGCCCACTCGCCAATGAGCAGTTCTTC,CAWSVRPLANEQFF
TRBJ2-3,TRBV7-2,NA,NA,TGTGCCAGCAGCCCAGGGCCTACAGATACGCAGTATTTT,CASSPGPTDTQYF
TRBJ1-6,TRBV27,NA,NA,TGTGCCAGCAGTTCCCCGAATTCACCCCTCCACTTT,CASSSPNSPLHF
TRBJ1-2,TRBV27,NA,TRBD1,TGTGCCAGCAGTCGGACAGGGGCTAACTATGGCTACACCTTC,CASSRTGANYGYTF
TRBJ2-2,TRBV29-1,NA,TRBD1,TGCAGCGCCCAACTATTTCAGGGGGCTAGCACCGGGGAGCTGTTTTTT,CSAQLFQGASTGELFF
TRBJ2-3,TRBV5-1,NA,TRBD1,TGCGCCAGCAGGAAACAGGGGAGCACAGATACGCAGTATTTT,CASRKQGSTDTQYF
TRBJ1-6,TRBV15,NA,NA,TGTGCCACCAGCAGAGATGGGGGGGACTCACCCCTCCACTTT,CATSRDGGDSPLHF
TRBJ1-2,TRBV4-2,NA,TRBD1,TGTGCCAGCAGCCAAGATGCCGGACAGGGGGCGAGAGTTGGTGGCTACACCTTC,CASSQDAGQGARVGGYTF
TRBJ2-7,TRBV5-8,NA,NA,TGTGCCAGCAGCTTGTGGGGGGAACCCTACGAGCAGTACTTC,CASSLWGEPYEQYF
TRBJ2-4,TRBV12-5,NA,NA,TGTGCTAGTGGTTTGAAACCGGGGAGCATTCAGTACTTC,CASGLKPGSIQYF
TRBJ1-4,TRBV11-2,NA,TRBD1,TGTGCCAGCAGCTTGACAGGGTTCAATAATGAAAAACTGTTTTTT,CASSLTGFNNEKLFF
TRBJ2-3,TRBV7-2,NA,NA,TGTGCCAGCAGCTTAGGGACTCGGGATACGCAGTATTTT,CASSLGTRDTQYF
TRBJ1-2,TRBV10-3,NA,TRBD1,TGTGCCATCGGACAGGGGGACCATGGCTACACCTTC,CAIGQGDHGYTF
TRBJ2-1,TRBV27,NA,NA,TGTGCCAGCAGTTTATCCCCCCCCTCCGCGGGACCCTACAATGAGCAGTTCTTC,CASSLSPPSAGPYNEQFF
TRBJ2-3,TRBV19,NA,NA,TGTGCCAGTAGTATCGAACGGTTGAGGACAGATACGCAGTATTTT,CASSIERLRTDTQYF
TRBJ1-6,TRBV4-1,NA,TRBD1,TGCGCCAGCAGCCATGCGCCGGGACAGCGGGATTCACCCCTCCACTTT,CASSHAPGQRDSPLHF
TRBJ2-1,TRBV25-1,NA,NA,TGTGCCAGCAGATCTGGAGGGAGCTATGAGCAGTTCTTC,CASRSGGSYEQFF
TRBJ2-7,TRBV4-1,NA,TRBD1,TGCGCCAGCAGACGAGGACAGGGGGACCCCTACGAGCAGTACTTC,CASRRGQGDPYEQYF
TRBJ2-2,TRBV6-1,NA,NA,TGTGCCAGCAGGTTTAGCGAGGGGGAGCTGTTTTTT,CASRFSEGELFF
TRBJ1-1,TRBV5-1,NA,NA,TGCGCCAGCAGTGGTAGCAGGGACACTGAAGCTTTCTTT,CASSGSRDTEAFF
TRBJ1-2,TRBV5-4,few,NA,TGTGCCGGATCCAGGGGTGTGAACTATGGCTACACCTTC,CAGSRGVNYGYTF